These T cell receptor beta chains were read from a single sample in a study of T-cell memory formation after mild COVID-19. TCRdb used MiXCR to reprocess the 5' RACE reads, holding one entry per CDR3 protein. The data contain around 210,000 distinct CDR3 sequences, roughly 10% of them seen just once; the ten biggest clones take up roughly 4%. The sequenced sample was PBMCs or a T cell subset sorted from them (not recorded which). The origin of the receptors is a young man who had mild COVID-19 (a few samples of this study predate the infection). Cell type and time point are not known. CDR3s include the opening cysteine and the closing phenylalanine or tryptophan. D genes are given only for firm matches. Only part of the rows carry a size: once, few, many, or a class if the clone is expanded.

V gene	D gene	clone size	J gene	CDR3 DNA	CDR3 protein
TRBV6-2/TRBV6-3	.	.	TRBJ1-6	TGTGCCAGCAGTCTGACGCGGACAGCCACGCGAATGGGGGCCCTCCACTTT	CASSLTRTATRMGALHF
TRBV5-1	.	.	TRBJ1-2	TGCGCCAGCGGTCAACAGGGAATTAACTATGGCTACACCTTC	CASGQQGINYGYTF
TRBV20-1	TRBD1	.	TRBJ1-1	TGCAGTGCCCGCAAGGGGGCCCCGGACACTGAAGCTTTCTTT	CSARKGAPDTEAFF
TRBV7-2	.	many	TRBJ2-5	TGTGCCAGCAGCCGGCAGGGCGAAGAGACCCAGTACTTC	CASSRQGEETQYF
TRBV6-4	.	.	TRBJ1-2	TGTGCCAGCCCCGTTTTCTATGGCTACACCTTC	CASPVFYGYTF
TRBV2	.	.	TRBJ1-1	TGTGCCAGCAGTGTCGGGCAGGGGCGGAACACTGAAGCTTTCTTT	CASSVGQGRNTEAFF
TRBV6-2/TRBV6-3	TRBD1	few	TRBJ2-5	TGTGCCAGCAGTTATCCGGGACAGGCCCCTAGGGAGACCCAGTACTTC	CASSYPGQAPRETQYF
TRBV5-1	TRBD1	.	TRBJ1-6	TGCGCCAGCACGGACAGGGGCAACTCACCCCTCCACTTT	CASTDRGNSPLHF
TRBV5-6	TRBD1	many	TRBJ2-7	TGTGCCAGCACTCGGAGGACAGGGGTAGGCTCCTACGAGCAGTACTTC	CASTRRTGVGSYEQYF
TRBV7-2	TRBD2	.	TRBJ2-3	TGTGCCAGCAGCTTAAAGGAGCCTAGCGGGGGTTACACAGATACGCAGTATTTT	CASSLKEPSGGYTDTQYF
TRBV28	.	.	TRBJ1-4	TGTGCCAGCAGTTTATATCCGGGGAGTGAAAAACTGTTTTTT	CASSLYPGSEKLFF
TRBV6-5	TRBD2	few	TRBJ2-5	TGTGCCAGCAGTTACATTAGCGGGCTTCAAGAGACCCAGTACTTC	CASSYISGLQETQYF
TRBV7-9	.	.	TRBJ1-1	TGTGCCACCAGCTTAGGAGACACTGAAGCTTTCTTT	CATSLGDTEAFF
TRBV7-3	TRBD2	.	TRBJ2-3	TGTGCCAGCAGCCCCGATAGCGGGAACACAGATACGCAGTATTTT	CASSPDSGNTDTQYF
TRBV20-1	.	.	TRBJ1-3	TGCAGTGCTAGAGAGGGGGGCACAGGAAACACCATATATTTT	CSAREGGTGNTIYF
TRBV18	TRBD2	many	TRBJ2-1	TGTGCCAGCTCACCACCCCGGGGGGTGAATGAGCAGTTCTTC	CASSPPRGVNEQFF